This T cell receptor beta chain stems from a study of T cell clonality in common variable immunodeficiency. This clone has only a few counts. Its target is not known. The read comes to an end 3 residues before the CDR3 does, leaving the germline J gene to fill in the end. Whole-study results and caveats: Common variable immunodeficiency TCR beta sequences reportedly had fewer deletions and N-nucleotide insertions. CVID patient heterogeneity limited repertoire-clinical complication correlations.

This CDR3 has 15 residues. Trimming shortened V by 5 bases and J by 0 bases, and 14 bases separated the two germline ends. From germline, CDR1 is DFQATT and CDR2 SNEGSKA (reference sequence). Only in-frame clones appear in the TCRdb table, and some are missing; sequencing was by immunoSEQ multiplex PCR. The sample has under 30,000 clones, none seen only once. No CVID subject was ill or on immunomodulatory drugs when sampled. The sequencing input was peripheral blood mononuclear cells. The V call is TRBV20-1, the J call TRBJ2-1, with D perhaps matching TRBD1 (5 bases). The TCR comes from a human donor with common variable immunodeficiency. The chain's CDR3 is CSAAVVGPSYNEQFF. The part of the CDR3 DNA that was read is TGCAGTGCTGCCGTCGTGGGGCCCTCCTACAATGAG.